What follows describes a single T cell receptor beta chain. The target antigen is unknown. With 60 Vbeta and 13 Jbeta primers, the PCR was carried out. The data were produced by immunoSEQ multiplex PCR, yet TCRdb's version contains in-frame clones alone and is incomplete. Among around 250,000 clones, around 81% were seen once, and the ten largest hold about 7.5%. V was trimmed by 4 bases and J by 4 bases, leaving 9 bases between them. CDR1 and CDR2 from the germline V gene are SGHRS and YFSETQ. The CDR3 contains 13 residues. The sample is drawn from a study of cytomegalovirus exposure and HLA in healthy donors. Broader study findings: Researchers had no immune exposure information except CMV serostatus available.

This receptor was taken from a woman aged 55-69 years in good health and CMV-seropositive. The chain recombines TRBV5-1 with TRBJ1-3; D gene uncertain. The specimen was PBMCs. The CDR3 here is CASSAGLGNTIYF. Here the CDR3 DNA reads TGCGCCAGCAGCGCCGGACTCGGAAACACCATATATTTT.